A single sample is the source of the 13 T cell receptor beta chains below, sequenced in a study of CD8+CD57+ T cells in acquired aplastic anemia. Sequencing was done on patients that had shown CD8+CD57+ cell expansion by flow cytometry. It was genomic DNA that served as the template for profiling TCR beta VDJ and CDR3. TCRdb reprocessed the reads with MiXCR, giving one entry per CDR3 protein. The sample records around 150,000 distinct CDR3 sequences, 71% being singletons. Sample: sorted CD4+, CD8+, or CD8+CD57+ T cells (not recorded which) from PBMCs. These receptor sequences come from a human donor with aplastic anemia.

The chain joins TRBV10-3 to TRBJ1-3; D unclear. Trimming pared 3 bases from V and 0 bases from J, leaving 3 bases between. CDR1 and CDR2 (germline): ENHRY, SYGVKD. This CDR3 is 13 amino acids long. CDR3 nucleotides: TGTGCCATCAGTGACAGCTCTGGAAACACCATATATTTT. Translated: CAISDSSGNTIYF.

This clonotype was counted once. The chain recombines TRBV29-1 with TRBJ1-2; D is uncertain. The germline CDR1 and CDR2 sequences are SQVTM and ANQGSEA. V was cut by 3 bases and J by 1 base, with 3 bases left in between. The CDR3 loop spans 11 amino acids. CDR3 loop: CSVDGNYGYTF. Written as DNA, the CDR3 is TGCAGCGTTGACGGTAACTATGGCTACACCTTC.

The V and J genes are TRBV10-3 and TRBJ2-7; a possible D gene is TRBD2 (5 bases). V was cut by 3 bases and J by 7 bases, with 19 bases left in between. This CDR3 has 15 amino acids. Germline V gene data show CDR1 as ENHRY and CDR2 as SYGVKD. The CDR3 nucleotides read TGTGCCATCAGTGATCCCGGGAACTCCTACAATGAGCAGTACTTC. Its translation: CAISDPGNSYNEQYF.

The genes are TRBV7-2 and TRBJ2-2, with 9 nucleotides matching TRBD2. The CDR3 extends over 15 amino acids. Germline V CDR1 and CDR2: SGHTA, FQGNSA. The V segment lost 4 bases and the J segment 8 bases; nucleotides outside the gene matches: 8. CDR3 loop: CASSSIAGDLGELFF. The CDR3 nucleotides are TGTGCCAGCAGCTCTATAGCGGGAGATTTAGGGGAGCTGTTTTTT.

The rearrangement joins TRBV2 to TRBJ1-2; 7 nucleotides agree with TRBD1. The trim removed 5 bases at V and 5 bases at J, leaving 11 bases unmatched. Per the germline V gene, CDR1 is SNHLY and CDR2 is FYNNEI. The CDR3 spans 15 residues. DNA for the CDR3: TGTGCCAGCAGTCCGGACAGGCCCGACTTGTATGGCTACACCTTC. This encodes CASSPDRPDLYGYTF.

The chain combines TRBV20-1 with TRBJ2-7, with 8 bases matching TRBD1. Germline loops: CDR1 DFQATT, CDR2 SNEGSKA (reference sequence). With V trimmed by 4 bases and J by 1 base, 9 bases remained unmatched. This CDR3 is built from 15 residues. The CDR3 DNA follows: TGCAGTGCTACCCTAACAGGGGGTCCTTCCTACGAGCAGTACTTC. It specifies CSATLTGGPSYEQYF.

With regard to this clonotype: One junction end does not reproduce the germline sequence, and a read error may be involved. This sequence joins TRBV10-3 and TRBJ2-2, with D possibly being TRBD1 (6 bases). Germline-derived CDR1 and CDR2 are ENHRY and SYGVKD. This CDR3 comprises 14 residues. CDR3 DNA sequence: TGTGCCAGCAGTTACTCAGGGGAAGCCGGGGAGCTGTTTTTT. It is translated as CASSYSGEAGELFF.

The rearrangement uses TRBV7-8 and TRBJ1-1; D unresolved. Germline assignment: CDR1 SGHVS and CDR2 FQNEAQ. The CDR3 contains 16 residues. The V and J ends lost 5 bases and 3 bases respectively, with 19 bases between them. CDR3 coding DNA: TGTGCCAGCAGCCCCTTTAGTGGCAGGATCGACACTGAAGCTTTCTTT. This translates into CASSPFSGRIDTEAFF. Variable domain in full (rest from reference TRBV7-8 and TRBJ1-1): GAGVSQSPRYKVAKRGQDVALRCDPISGHVSLFWYQQALGQGPEFLTYFQNEAQLDKSGLPSDRFFAERPEGSVSTLKIQRTQQEDSAVYLCASSPFSGRIDTEAFFGQGTRLTVV.

The rearrangement joins TRBV29-1 to TRBJ2-7; the D gene could be TRBD1 or TRBD2 (5 bases each). Germline CDR1 and CDR2: SQVTM and ANQGSEA. This CDR3 is built from 14 residues. V was trimmed by 4 bases and J by 4 bases, leaving 17 bases between them. The CDR3 loop reads CSVGDDIGRYEQYF. The DNA for the CDR3 is TGCAGCGTTGGGGACGACATTGGGCGGTACGAGCAGTACTTC.

This clonotype was observed many times. J is TRBJ2-1 and V is TRBV20-1, with 7 bases lining up with TRBD2. The junction had 7 bases not matched to a gene; V was cut back by 5 bases and J by 0 bases. Germline V gives CDR1 DFQATT, CDR2 SNEGSKA (reference sequence). The CDR3 is 15 amino acids. The CDR3 sequence: CSALGLAVSYNEQFF. The CDR3 coding sequence is TGCAGTGCTCTGGGCCTAGCGGTCTCCTACAATGAGCAGTTCTTC.

The CDR3 protein is CATGQKNTEAFF. The CDR3 DNA reads TGTGCCACGGGACAGAAAAACACTGAAGCTTTCTTT. This chain uses TRBV10-3 with TRBJ1-1; 7 bases align to TRBD1. The CDR3 is made up of 12 amino acids. The germline V gene has CDR1 ENHRY and CDR2 SYGVKD. J was trimmed by 2 bases and V by 10 bases; bases with no gene match: 4.

V gene TRBV12-5 combines with J gene TRBJ2-5; 9 nucleotides agree with TRBD1. This CDR3 region has 15 residues. Germline CDR1 and CDR2: LGHNT and FRNRAP. CDR3 residues: CASKGTGRFQETQYF. As DNA, the CDR3 is TGTGCCAGCAAAGGGACAGGGAGATTTCAAGAGACCCAGTACTTC.

Only one count was recorded for this clonotype. The V call is TRBV7-8, the J call TRBJ2-7; TRBD1 matches 10 bases. With 1 base clipped from V and 7 bases from J, the junction kept 4 bases outside the gene matches. Germline CDR1 is SGHVS and CDR2 is FQNEAQ. The CDR3 totals 14 residues. The CDR3 sequence is CASSLGGTGAEQYF. CDR3 sequence (DNA): TGTGCCAGCAGCTTAGGAGGGACAGGGGCTGAGCAGTACTTC.